Shown below are 9 T cell receptor beta chains from a single sample sequenced in a study of blood T cell repertoires in COVID-19. Clones were sequenced by immunoSEQ multiplex PCR, and TCRdb holds only the in-frame ones, with some missing. This sample yields fewer than 150,000 clones, of which 75% to 90% are seen a single time; roughly 5% belongs to the top ten. The sample comprised peripheral blood. Every receptor here comes from a woman in her fifties or sixties with COVID-19, enrolled during active disease.

V is TRBV7-9 and J is TRBJ2-5, with a possible D match to TRBD1 (5 bases). Germline CDR1 reads SEHNR; CDR2 reads FQNEAQ (reference sequence). Trimming removed 2 bases from V and 4 bases from J, with 11 bases in between. The CDR3 sequence is 14 residues long. The CDR3 region has the DNA TGTGCCAGCAGCTTAATCAGGGTGGGAGAGACCCAGTACTTC. It translates to CASSLIRVGETQYF.

The chain couples TRBV5-8 to TRBJ1-2, with D unclear. V was shortened by 4 bases and J by 2 bases, with 12 bases between the two germline ends. The CDR3 spans 14 residues. Germline CDR1 and CDR2: SGHTS and YDEGEE. The CDR3 DNA follows: TGTGCCAGCAGCCCCAGAGGTCTCAACTATGGCTACACCTTC. It yields the protein CASSPRGLNYGYTF.

The rearrangement joins TRBV28 to TRBJ1-5, with a tentative D call TRBD1 (6 bases). CDR1 and CDR2 from the germline V gene are MDHEN and SYDVKM. V lost 6 bases and J 3 bases, leaving 21 bases between the germline ends. The CDR3 sequence is 17 residues long. The CDR3 region is CASSPFIQGPFNQPQHF. The CDR3 coding sequence is TGTGCCAGCAGCCCCTTCATACAGGGACCCTTCAATCAGCCCCAGCATTTT.

J is TRBJ1-2 and V is TRBV19, with D unclear. V lost 0 bases, J lost 0 bases, and 8 bases lay in between. The germline V gene encodes CDR1 LNHDA and CDR2 SQIVND (reference sequence). CDR3 size: 15 residues. CDR3 in DNA: TGTGCCAGTAGTATAGACGGCGGCACTAACTATGGCTACACCTTC. Its translation is CASSIDGGTNYGYTF.

Only a few counts were recorded for this clone. The chain links TRBV9 to TRBJ1-2; D may be TRBD1 (5 bases). CDR3 length: 18 residues. Germline CDR1 reads SGDLS; CDR2 reads YYNGEE. Trimming shortened V by 3 bases and J by 3 bases, and 24 bases separated the two germline ends. As DNA, the CDR3 is TGTGCCAGCAGCGCCAGTTCCGGTGCAGGGTATGAACACTATGGCTACACCTTC. It codes for CASSASSGAGYEHYGYTF.

The chain has TRBV3-1 (or the pseudogene TRBV3-2) and TRBJ2-3; 12 positions match TRBD2. The CDR3 is 17 residues long. The J segment lost 5 bases and the V segment lost 2 bases, leaving 8 bases of the junction unmatched. Germline V lookup: CDR1 LGHDT, CDR2 YNNKEL (reference sequence). The CDR3 loop is CASSQRLAGGSGDTQYF. CDR3 DNA sequence: TGTGCCAGCAGCCAAAGGCTAGCGGGGGGGAGTGGAGATACGCAGTATTTT.

J is TRBJ2-7 and V is TRBV7-9; possible D gene TRBD1, 6 bases. Trimming stripped 5 bases from V and 7 bases from J, with 18 bases between. From germline, CDR1 is SEHNR and CDR2 FQNEAQ (reference sequence). This CDR3 region has 14 residues. Written as DNA, the CDR3 is TGTGCCAGCAGCCCCTTCTCAGGGGTAAGGGAGCAGTACTTC. Translating gives CASSPFSGVREQYF.

This rearrangement joins TRBV20-1 to TRBJ1-2, with D possibly TRBD1 on 5 matching bases. The CDR3 spans 11 residues. V lost 3 bases and J 8 bases, leaving 10 bases between the germline ends. Germline V gene sequence: CDR1 DFQATT, CDR2 SNEGSKA (reference sequence). The CDR3 DNA is TGCAGTGCTAGCGGGGGAAGCGGCTACACCTTC. It encodes CSASGGSGYTF.

The gene calls are TRBV6-5 and TRBJ1-1, with 7 bases aligning to TRBD1. The CDR3 consists of 16 residues. Per germline, CDR1 MNHEY and CDR2 SVGAGI. Trimming removed 0 bases from V and 2 bases from J; junction bases left unmatched: 6. The CDR3 region is CASSYSAGGRNTEAFF. The CDR3 nucleotides read TGTGCCAGCAGTTACTCCGCAGGGGGTCGAAACACTGAAGCTTTCTTT.